The sequence of this T cell receptor (beta chain) was determined in a study of control samples from healthy donors and cancer patients. This CDR3 contains 15 residues. V was shortened by 8 bases and J by 9 bases, with 23 bases between the two germline ends. The germline gives CDR1 SGHAT, CDR2 FQNNGV. Assay used: immunoSEQ multiplex PCR; TCRdb lists only in-frame clones, some missing. The table lists about 100,000 clones, more than 75% of them singletons, with 18% in the top ten. The TCR sequence derives from a woman in her forties or fifties in good health. The source material was blood. The rearrangement links TRBV11-2 to TRBJ1-5; D is uncertain. For the CDR3, the DNA is TGTGCCAGCGCTGTTTCCCCGGGGAGGTTTGTGCCCCAGCATTTT. It yields the protein CASAVSPGRFVPQHF.